This passage covers 29 T cell receptor beta chains from one sample sequenced in a study of T-cell reconstitution after alpha-beta-depleted transplantation in children. As it was prepared, the TCRbeta library received unique molecular identifiers. TCRdb re-called the PCR reads through MiXCR, storing one row per CDR3 protein. The top ten hold about 5.6% of the sample, which has some 490,000 distinct CDR3 sequences, 12% seen once. Sample: PBMCs from the stem cell graft donor, taken from the stem cell graft. The receptor source for this set is a human donor who donated a stem cell graft to a child with combined immunodeficiency.

The chain couples TRBV16 to TRBJ1-6; TRBD1 aligns across 7 bases. The J segment lost 4 bases and the V segment lost 2 bases, leaving 5 bases of the junction unmatched. Germline CDR1 is KGHSY and CDR2 is FQNENV. This CDR3 has 16 residues. CDR3 nucleotide sequence: TGTGCCAGCAGCCAACCTGGGGGACAGTATAATTCACCCCTCCACTTT. Translating gives CASSQPGGQYNSPLHF.

The chain employs TRBV6-1 and TRBJ1-3; no firm D call. Per germline, CDR1 MNHNS and CDR2 SASEGT. The length of the CDR3 is 15 residues. Trimming shortened V by 6 bases and J by 0 bases, and 12 bases separated the two germline ends. This chain's CDR3 is CASSRGPRSGNTIYF. The CDR3, as DNA: TGTGCCAGCAGCCGAGGACCGCGCTCTGGAAACACCATATATTTT.

The J gene is TRBJ1-1, the V gene TRBV10-3; 7 nucleotides line up with TRBD1. The trim removed 1 base at V and 7 bases at J, leaving 3 bases unmatched. This CDR3 has 13 residues. Germline V lookup: CDR1 ENHRY, CDR2 SYGVKD. DNA for the CDR3: TGTGCCATCAGTGAGTACAGGGGACTTGAAGCTTTCTTT. Its translation: CAISEYRGLEAFF.

The gene calls are TRBV4-3 and TRBJ2-4; 7 positions agree with TRBD1. The germline gives CDR1 LGHNA, CDR2 YSLEER. The CDR3 sequence is 15 residues long. Trimming at V came to 0 bases and at J to 5 bases, leaving 4 bases not matched to a gene. The CDR3 DNA sequence: TGCGCCAGCAGCCAAGAGTTGACAGGGCAAAACATTCAGTACTTC. Protein sequence: CASSQELTGQNIQYF.

This CDR3 reads CASSLRDTLYSNQPQHF. CDR3 nucleotide sequence: TGTGCCAGCAGTTTACGGGACACCTTATATAGCAATCAGCCCCAGCATTTT. The chain couples TRBV12-3 or TRBV12-4 to TRBJ1-5; tentatively, D is TRBD1 (6 bases). V lost 2 bases and J lost 0, with 14 bases in between. This CDR3 has 17 amino acids.

This clonotype has only a few counts. The CDR3 loop reads CASGLTQGVLNEQFF. In DNA form, the CDR3 reads TGTGCTAGTGGTTTGACACAGGGGGTTCTCAATGAGCAGTTCTTC. The V gene is TRBV12-5, the J gene TRBJ2-1; TRBD1 aligns across 8 bases. The CDR3 loop spans 15 amino acids. Germline V gene data show CDR1 as LGHNT and CDR2 as FRNRAP. V lost 2 bases, J lost 6 bases, and 6 bases stayed unmatched.

V is TRBV15 and J is TRBJ2-7, with D perhaps TRBD2 (7 bases). The CDR3 has 16 residues. Germline CDR1 reads LNHNV; CDR2 reads YYDKDF (reference sequence). The germline V and J ends were trimmed by 5 bases and 0 bases, with 17 bases remaining between them. CDR3: CATSARGGDRSYEQYF. The CDR3 coding sequence is TGTGCCACCAGCGCCCGAGGGGGGGATCGCTCCTACGAGCAGTACTTC.

CDR3 sequence reads: CASSQTGANTEAFF. The DNA of the CDR3 is TGCGCCAGCAGCCAGACAGGGGCCAACACTGAAGCTTTCTTT. This chain joins TRBV4-3 and TRBJ1-1, with TRBD1 identical over 8 bases. The CDR3 consists of 14 residues. Germline assignment: CDR1 LGHNA and CDR2 YSLEER. Trimming took 3 bases from V and 2 from J; bases not matched to a gene: 2.

This clonotype was observed a few times. The chain combines TRBV29-1 with TRBJ2-1; D is unclear. The CDR3 runs 10 residues. V was clipped by 7 bases and J by 7 bases, with 8 bases between them. Germline V gene lookup returns CDR1 SQVTM and CDR2 ANQGSEA. CDR3 nucleotides: TGCAGCGGGTGGGTGAATGAGCAGTTCTTC. Translating gives CSGWVNEQFF.

The sample holds many counts of this clonotype. V usage is TRBV10-3 and J usage is TRBJ2-7; 9 bases map to TRBD1. Germline assignment: CDR1 ENHRY and CDR2 SYGVKD. The CDR3 consists of 13 residues. The V segment lost 11 bases and the J segment 5 bases; nucleotides outside the gene matches: 10. The CDR3 sequence: CALSRQGENEQYF. The DNA for the CDR3 is TGTGCCTTATCAAGACAGGGGGAAAACGAGCAGTACTTC.

The chain employs TRBV19 and TRBJ2-1; possible D gene TRBD1, 6 bases. V was trimmed by 7 bases and J by 0 bases, leaving 19 bases between them. This CDR3 has 17 amino acids. Germline loops: CDR1 LNHDA, CDR2 SQIVND (reference sequence). CDR3 nucleotides: TGTGCCAGTACCCGAGGCAGGGGATTACACTCCTACAATGAGCAGTTCTTC. It encodes CASTRGRGLHSYNEQFF.

This clonotype has more than one count but fewer than ten. V is TRBV7-2 and J is TRBJ1-3; D may be TRBD1 (6 bases). In germline, CDR1 is SGHTA, CDR2 FQGNSA. This CDR3 region has 16 residues. The V end lost 1 base, the J end lost 2 bases, and 12 bases lay between the germline ends. CDR3 DNA sequence: TGTGCCAGCAGCTTAGTAGGGGGGGACGCTGGAAACACCATATATTTT. Translation gives CASSLVGGDAGNTIYF.

This rearrangement joins TRBV15 to TRBJ2-7; D possibly uses TRBD1 or TRBD2 (5 bases each). Germline CDR1 is LNHNV and CDR2 is YYDKDF (reference sequence). Trimming removed 5 bases at V and 0 bases at J, with 17 bases between. The CDR3 has 16 residues. CDR3 DNA sequence: TGTGCCACCAGCGGGTTGAAGGGGACGGACTCCTACGAGCAGTACTTC. This encodes CATSGLKGTDSYEQYF.

This clonotype was counted ten times or more. V is TRBV9 and J is TRBJ2-1; D is unresolved. CDR1 and CDR2 (germline): SGDLS, YYNGEE. The V and J ends lost 0 bases and 6 bases respectively, with 7 bases between them. There are 13 residues in the CDR3. DNA of the CDR3: TGTGCCAGCAGCGTAGCAGGCTCCAATGAGCAGTTCTTC. This codes for CASSVAGSNEQFF.

This clonotype was detected many times. V gene TRBV5-1 combines with J gene TRBJ2-7, with 10 bases lining up with TRBD2. The CDR3 sequence is 15 residues long. Germline V gives CDR1 SGHRS, CDR2 YFSETQ. Unmatched junction bases numbered 6, after V lost 0 bases and J lost 6 bases. As DNA, the CDR3 is TGCGCCAGCAGCTTGGAGGCTAGCGGGAGATCCGAGCAGTACTTC. Its protein is CASSLEASGRSEQYF.

The chain uses TRBV29-1 and TRBJ2-3; 11 bases map to TRBD2. This CDR3 has 15 amino acids. Germline V gene sequence: CDR1 SQVTM, CDR2 ANQGSEA. V lost 6 bases, J lost 0 bases, and 5 bases stayed unmatched. DNA for the CDR3: TGCAGCGTGGATGTAGCGGGGGGGAGCACAGATACGCAGTATTTT. Translating it yields CSVDVAGGSTDTQYF.

This clonotype appeared a few times. The chain is built from TRBV7-2 and TRBJ2-3, with no clear D. The length of the CDR3 is 14 residues. Trimming removed 5 bases from V and 2 bases from J, with 11 bases in between. Germline CDR1 reads SGHTA; CDR2 reads FQGNSA. CDR3 region: CASSPRSSTDTQYF. CDR3 sequence (DNA): TGTGCCAGCAGCCCCCGGTCGTCCACAGATACGCAGTATTTT.

In its sample, this clonotype was seen a few times. The chain recombines TRBV12-3 or TRBV12-4 with TRBJ2-7; TRBD1 might be the D (6 bases). With 5 bases removed from V and 0 bases from J, the gap between germline ends came to 11 bases. The CDR3 contains 14 residues. CDR3 DNA: TGTGCCAGCAGTCAACAGGGCCACTCCTACGAGCAGTACTTC. Translation: CASSQQGHSYEQYF.

This clonotype was picked up a small number of times. This sequence joins TRBV2 and TRBJ2-3; TRBD2 might be the D (5 bases). CDR1 and CDR2 (germline): SNHLY, FYNNEI. The CDR3 is 17 amino acids. V lost 4 bases to trimming and J lost 2 bases, with 19 bases between them. The CDR3 loop is CASSADVAGEDTDTQYF. The DNA for the CDR3 is TGTGCCAGCAGTGCGGATGTTGCGGGTGAAGACACAGATACGCAGTATTTT. Variable domain in full (rest from reference TRBV2 and TRBJ2-3): EPEVTQTPSHQVTQMGQEVILRCVPISNHLYFYWYRQILGQKVEFLVSFYNNEISEKSEIFDDQFSVERPDGSNFTLKIRSTKLEDSAMYFCASSADVAGEDTDTQYFGPGTRLTVL.

The table lists this clonotype with a few counts. J is TRBJ2-5 and V is TRBV19; D tentatively fits TRBD1 or TRBD2 (6 bases each). The CDR3 runs to 14 residues. The V end lost 7 bases, the J end lost 2 bases, and 14 bases lay between the germline ends. Looked up from germline, CDR1 is LNHDA and CDR2 is SQIVND (reference sequence). CDR3: CASIKGEVQETQYF. CDR3 DNA: TGTGCCAGTATAAAGGGGGAGGTACAAGAGACCCAGTACTTC.

The table lists this clonotype with many counts. V usage is TRBV5-1 and J usage is TRBJ2-3, with TRBD2 matching 14 bases. In germline, CDR1 is SGHRS, CDR2 YFSETQ. This CDR3 is 16 amino acids long. V lost 5 bases, J lost 1 base, and 3 bases stayed unmatched. CDR3 coding DNA: TGCGCCAGCAGACGGGGACTAGCGGGGGGCACAGATACGCAGTATTTT. Translating it yields CASRRGLAGGTDTQYF.

This clonotype was seen at least ten times. The V and J genes are TRBV7-9 and TRBJ2-1, with no clear D. V shed 4 bases and J shed 5 bases, with 18 bases lying between them. Germline CDR1 is SEHNR and CDR2 is FQNEAQ (reference sequence). CDR3 length equals 16 residues. The CDR3 DNA sequence: TGTGCCAGCAGCTCCGTGGGCGGTCTATGGGACAATGAGCAGTTCTTC. It translates to CASSSVGGLWDNEQFF.

This clonotype has ten or more counts. This chain links TRBV20-1 with TRBJ2-3; D is unresolved. Per germline, CDR1 DFQATT and CDR2 SNEGSKA (reference sequence). Between the trimmed V and J ends, which lost 1 base and 11 bases, there was a span of 16 bases. CDR3 length: 13 residues. The CDR3 sequence is CSARAGFSLGQYF. In nucleotides, the CDR3 is TGCAGTGCTAGAGCCGGTTTCTCCCTTGGGCAGTATTTT.

This chain uses TRBV6-2 or TRBV6-3 with TRBJ2-7; D ambiguous. The V end was cut by 0 bases, the J end by 5 bases, with 8 bases between. This CDR3 region has 13 residues. Germline CDR1 and CDR2: MNHEY and SVGEGT. The CDR3, as DNA: TGTGCCAGCAGTTACTCATCGGTTGACGAGCAGTACTTC. Residues: CASSYSSVDEQYF.

Remarks on this clonotype: Here the CDR3 omits its conserved ending phenylalanine or tryptophan, so a read error is the likely source. V and J are TRBV15 and TRBJ2-1; D possibly corresponds to TRBD2 (6 bases). V was trimmed by 3 bases and J by 3 bases, leaving 12 bases between them. The CDR3 extends over 15 amino acids. Germline V gene lookup returns CDR1 LNHNV and CDR2 YYDKDF (reference sequence). CDR3 nucleotides: TGTGCCACCAGCAGCCCTGAGGACTACTACAATGAGCAGTTCTGC. Amino acids: CATSSPEDYYNEQFC.

The chain employs TRBV6-1 and TRBJ2-7; 11 bases are shared with TRBD1. Trimming took 6 bases from V and 2 from J; bases not matched to a gene: 6. There are 15 residues in the CDR3. CDR1 and CDR2 from the germline V gene are MNHNS and SASEGT. The CDR3 region has the DNA TGTGCCAGCAGCCGGGGACAGGGGGTTACCTACGAGCAGTACTTC. It codes for CASSRGQGVTYEQYF.

The rearrangement uses TRBV12-5 and TRBJ2-7; D not certain. CDR3 length: 16 residues. Trimming left V 0 bases short and J 2 bases short, with 14 bases between. The germline V gene has CDR1 LGHNT and CDR2 FRNRAP. For the CDR3, the DNA is TGTGCTAGTGGTTTGGTACTCGGTCGGCCTACCTACGAGCAGTACTTC. Translated, it gives CASGLVLGRPTYEQYF.

This chain connects TRBV3-1 to TRBJ2-1; D may be TRBD1 (5 bases). The V end was cut by 2 bases, the J end by 0 bases, with 17 bases between. CDR3 length equals 18 residues. Germline lookup yields CDR1 LGHDT and CDR2 YNNKEL (reference sequence). The CDR3 protein is CASSQFLPGPYSYNEQFF. The DNA of the CDR3 is TGTGCCAGCAGCCAATTTTTGCCAGGGCCATACTCCTACAATGAGCAGTTCTTC.

This clonotype was picked up a small number of times. The CDR3 nucleotides are TGTGCCAGCAGGGGGGAGGGTAGGAATACGCAGTATTTT. Encoded protein: CASRGEGRNTQYF. The chain combines TRBV12-3 or TRBV12-4 with TRBJ2-3, with 7 bases fitting TRBD2. V lost 6 bases, J lost 7 bases, and 7 bases stayed unmatched. The CDR3 extends over 13 amino acids.